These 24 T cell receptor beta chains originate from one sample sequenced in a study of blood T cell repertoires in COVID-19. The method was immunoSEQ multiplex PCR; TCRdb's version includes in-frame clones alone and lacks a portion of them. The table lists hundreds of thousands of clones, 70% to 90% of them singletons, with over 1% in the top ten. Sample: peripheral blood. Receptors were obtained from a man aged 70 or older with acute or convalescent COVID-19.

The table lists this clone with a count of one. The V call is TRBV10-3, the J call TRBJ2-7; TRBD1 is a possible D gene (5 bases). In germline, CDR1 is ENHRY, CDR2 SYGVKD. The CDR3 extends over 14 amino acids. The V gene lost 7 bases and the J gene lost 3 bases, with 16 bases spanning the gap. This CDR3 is CAINQGIRDYEQYF. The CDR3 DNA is TGTGCCATCAATCAGGGTATTAGGGACTACGAGCAGTACTTC.

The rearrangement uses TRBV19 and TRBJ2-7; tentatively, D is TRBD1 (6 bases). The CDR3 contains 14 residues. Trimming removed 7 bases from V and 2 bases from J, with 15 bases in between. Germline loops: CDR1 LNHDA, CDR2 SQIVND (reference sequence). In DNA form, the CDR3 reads TGTGCCAGTATGCCGACAGGAACACCCTACGAGCAGTACTTC. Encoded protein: CASMPTGTPYEQYF.

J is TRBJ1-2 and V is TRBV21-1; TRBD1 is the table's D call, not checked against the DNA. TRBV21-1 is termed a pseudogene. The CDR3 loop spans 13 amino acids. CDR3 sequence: CASSKSQGYGYTF. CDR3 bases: TGTGCCAGCAGCAAAAGCCAGGGGTATGGCTACACCTTC.

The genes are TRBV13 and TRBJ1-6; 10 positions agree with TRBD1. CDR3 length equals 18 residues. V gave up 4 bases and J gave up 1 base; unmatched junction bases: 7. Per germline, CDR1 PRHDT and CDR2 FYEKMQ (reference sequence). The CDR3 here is CASSYRDRGLSYNSPLHF. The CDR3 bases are TGTGCCAGCAGCTACCGGGACAGGGGCCTTTCCTATAATTCACCCCTCCACTTT.

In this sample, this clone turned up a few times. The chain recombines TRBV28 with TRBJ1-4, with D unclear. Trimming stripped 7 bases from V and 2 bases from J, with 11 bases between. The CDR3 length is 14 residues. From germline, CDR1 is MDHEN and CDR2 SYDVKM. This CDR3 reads CASNLETTNEKLFF. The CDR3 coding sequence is TGTGCCAGCAACCTGGAGACGACTAATGAAAAACTGTTTTTT.

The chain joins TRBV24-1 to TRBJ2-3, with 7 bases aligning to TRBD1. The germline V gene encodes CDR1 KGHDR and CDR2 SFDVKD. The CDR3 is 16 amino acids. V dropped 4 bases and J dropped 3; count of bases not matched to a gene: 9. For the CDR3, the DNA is TGTGCCACCAGTGACCCTACGGGACAGCTTACAGATACGCAGTATTTT. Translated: CATSDPTGQLTDTQYF.

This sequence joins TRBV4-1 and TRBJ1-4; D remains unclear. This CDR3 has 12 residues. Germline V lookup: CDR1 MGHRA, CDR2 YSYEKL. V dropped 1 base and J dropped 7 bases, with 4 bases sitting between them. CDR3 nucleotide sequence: TGCGCCAGCAGCCAAGCTCCTGAAAAACTGTTTTTT. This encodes CASSQAPEKLFF.

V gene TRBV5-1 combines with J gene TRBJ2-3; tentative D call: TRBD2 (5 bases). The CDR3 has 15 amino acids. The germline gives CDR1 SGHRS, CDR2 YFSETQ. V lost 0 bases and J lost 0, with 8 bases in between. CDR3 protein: CASSLGWTSTDTQYF. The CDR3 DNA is TGCGCCAGCAGCTTGGGTTGGACTAGCACAGATACGCAGTATTTT.

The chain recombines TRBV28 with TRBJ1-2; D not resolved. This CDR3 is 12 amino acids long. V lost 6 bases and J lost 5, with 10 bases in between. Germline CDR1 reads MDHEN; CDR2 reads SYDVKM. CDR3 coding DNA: TGTGCCAGCAGCCTCCAGGTTTATGGCTACACCTTC. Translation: CASSLQVYGYTF.

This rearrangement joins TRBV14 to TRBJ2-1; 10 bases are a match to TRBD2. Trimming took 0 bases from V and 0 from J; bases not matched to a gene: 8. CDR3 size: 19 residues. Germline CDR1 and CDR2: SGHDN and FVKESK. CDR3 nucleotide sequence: TGTGCCAGCAGCCAAGATCACCTAGCGGGGGTTAGCTCCTACAATGAGCAGTTCTTC. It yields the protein CASSQDHLAGVSSYNEQFF.

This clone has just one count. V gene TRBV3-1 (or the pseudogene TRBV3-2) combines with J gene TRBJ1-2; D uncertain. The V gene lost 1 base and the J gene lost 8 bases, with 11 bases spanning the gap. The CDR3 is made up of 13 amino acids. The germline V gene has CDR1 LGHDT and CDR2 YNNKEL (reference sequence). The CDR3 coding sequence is TGTGCCAGCAGCCAAGTTCGAGGGTTGGGCTACACCTTC. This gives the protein CASSQVRGLGYTF.

The CDR3 DNA reads as TGTGCCTGGAGTGTATGGTCCGACAGGGGGCAATTCAGCTCCTACGAGCAGTACTTC. It codes for CAWSVWSDRGQFSSYEQYF. V gene TRBV30 combines with J gene TRBJ2-7; 10 bases match TRBD1. The length of the CDR3 is 19 residues. Germline V CDR1 and CDR2: GTSNPN, SVGIG (reference sequence). V gave up 0 bases and J gave up 0 bases; unmatched junction bases: 14.

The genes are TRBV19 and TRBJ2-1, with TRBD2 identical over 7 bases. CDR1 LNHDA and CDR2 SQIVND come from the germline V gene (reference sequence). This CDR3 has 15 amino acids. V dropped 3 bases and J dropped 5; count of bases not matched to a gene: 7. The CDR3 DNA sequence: TGTGCCAGTAGTATGGTCGGGGGGATGAACAATGAGCAGTTCTTC. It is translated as CASSMVGGMNNEQFF.

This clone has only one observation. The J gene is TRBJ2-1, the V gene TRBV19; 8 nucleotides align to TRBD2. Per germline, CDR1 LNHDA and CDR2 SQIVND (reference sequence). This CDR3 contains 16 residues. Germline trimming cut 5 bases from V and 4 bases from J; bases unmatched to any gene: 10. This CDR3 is CASSASGTRSYNEQFF. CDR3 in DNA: TGTGCCAGTAGTGCCTCCGGGACTAGAAGTTACAATGAGCAGTTCTTC.

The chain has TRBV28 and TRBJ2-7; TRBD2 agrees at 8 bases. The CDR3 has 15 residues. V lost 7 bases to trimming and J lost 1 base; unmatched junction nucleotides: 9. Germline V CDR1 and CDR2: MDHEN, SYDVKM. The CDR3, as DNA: TGTGCCAGCAACCTTAGCGGGACTCCTTCCTACGAGCAGTACTTC. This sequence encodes CASNLSGTPSYEQYF.

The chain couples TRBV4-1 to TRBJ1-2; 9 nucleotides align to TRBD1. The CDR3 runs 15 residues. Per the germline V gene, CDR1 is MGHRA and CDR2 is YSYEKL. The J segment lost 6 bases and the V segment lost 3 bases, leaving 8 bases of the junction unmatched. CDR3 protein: CASSQGTGYGNGYTF. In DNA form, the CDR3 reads TGCGCCAGCAGCCAGGGGACAGGGTATGGTAATGGCTACACCTTC.

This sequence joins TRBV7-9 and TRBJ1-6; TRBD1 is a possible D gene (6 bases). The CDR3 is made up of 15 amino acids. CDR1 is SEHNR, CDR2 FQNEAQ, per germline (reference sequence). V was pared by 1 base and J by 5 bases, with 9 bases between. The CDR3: CASSLGGGNNSPLHF. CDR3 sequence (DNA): TGTGCCAGCAGCTTAGGAGGGGGAAATAATTCACCCCTCCACTTT.

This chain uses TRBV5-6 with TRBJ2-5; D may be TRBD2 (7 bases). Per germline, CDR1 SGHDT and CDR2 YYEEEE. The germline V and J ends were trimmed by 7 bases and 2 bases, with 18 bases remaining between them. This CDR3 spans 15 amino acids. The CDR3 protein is CASGWGGRKQETQYF. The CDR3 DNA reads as TGTGCCAGCGGCTGGGGGGGGCGTAAGCAAGAGACCCAGTACTTC.

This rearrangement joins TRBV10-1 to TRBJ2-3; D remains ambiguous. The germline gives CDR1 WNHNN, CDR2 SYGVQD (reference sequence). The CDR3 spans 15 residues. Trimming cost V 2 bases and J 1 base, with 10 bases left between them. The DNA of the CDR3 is TGCGCCAGCAGTGAGCGCCCAGGCGGCACAGATACGCAGTATTTT. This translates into CASSERPGGTDTQYF.

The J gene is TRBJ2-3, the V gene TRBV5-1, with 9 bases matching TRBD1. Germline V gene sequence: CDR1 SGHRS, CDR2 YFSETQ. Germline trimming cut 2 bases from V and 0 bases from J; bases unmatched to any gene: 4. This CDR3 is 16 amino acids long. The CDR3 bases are TGCGCCAGCAGCTTATGGACAGGGGCTAGCACAGATACGCAGTATTTT. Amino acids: CASSLWTGASTDTQYF.

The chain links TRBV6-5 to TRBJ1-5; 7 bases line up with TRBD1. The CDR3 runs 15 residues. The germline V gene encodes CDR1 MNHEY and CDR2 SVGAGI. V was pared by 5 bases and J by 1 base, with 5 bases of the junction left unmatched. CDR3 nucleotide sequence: TGTGCCAGCAGTCCTGGGGGACAGAGCAATCAGCCCCAGCATTTT. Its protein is CASSPGGQSNQPQHF.

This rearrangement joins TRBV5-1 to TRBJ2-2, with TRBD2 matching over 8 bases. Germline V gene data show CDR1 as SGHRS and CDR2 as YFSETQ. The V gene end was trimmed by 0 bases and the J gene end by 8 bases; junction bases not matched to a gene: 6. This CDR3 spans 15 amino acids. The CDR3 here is CASSLAPGGPGELFF. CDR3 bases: TGCGCCAGCAGCTTGGCCCCGGGAGGGCCTGGGGAGCTGTTTTTT.

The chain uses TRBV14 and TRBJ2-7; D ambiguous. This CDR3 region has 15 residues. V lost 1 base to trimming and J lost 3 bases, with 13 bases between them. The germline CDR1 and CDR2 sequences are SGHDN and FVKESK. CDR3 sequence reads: CASSQGEVVYYEQYF. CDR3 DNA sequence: TGTGCCAGCAGCCAAGGAGAGGTGGTTTACTACGAGCAGTACTTC.

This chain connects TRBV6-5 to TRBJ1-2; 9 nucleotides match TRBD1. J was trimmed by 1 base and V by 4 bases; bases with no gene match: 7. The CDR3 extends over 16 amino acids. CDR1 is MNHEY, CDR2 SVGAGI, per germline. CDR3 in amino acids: CASSSTGGAGNYGYTF. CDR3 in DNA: TGTGCCAGCAGTTCCACAGGGGGCGCAGGTAACTATGGCTACACCTTC.